This TCR beta chain was identified during a study of T cell responses to AZD1222 COVID-19 vaccine. The study's findings and limits: Without day 14 samples, only post-peak T cell repertoires were studied. White British people made up most donors, females outnumbered males, and clonal diversity was possibly underestimated. Baseline seropositives among AZD1222 recipients totaled only six or seven.

The data were produced by immunoSEQ multiplex PCR, yet TCRdb's version contains in-frame clones alone and is incomplete. Here the sample spans 150,000 to 200,000 clones, about 90% being singletons. V was shortened by 6 bases and J by 2 bases, with 25 bases between the two germline ends. Germline assignment: CDR1 WSHSY and CDR2 SAAADI. The CDR3 loop spans 19 amino acids. Note on this clone: Its antigen is not known.

The chain recombines TRBV10-2 with TRBJ2-2, with D maybe TRBD1 (6 bases). The source of this sequence is an adult who received the AZD1222 COVID-19 vaccine. Material: peripheral blood, obtained 28 days after the second AZD1222 dose. In DNA, the CDR3 is TGCGCCAGCAGCTCCGCGTCGGGACAAGGGCGAAAAAACACCGGGGAGCTGTTTTTT. Residues: CASSSASGQGRKNTGELFF.